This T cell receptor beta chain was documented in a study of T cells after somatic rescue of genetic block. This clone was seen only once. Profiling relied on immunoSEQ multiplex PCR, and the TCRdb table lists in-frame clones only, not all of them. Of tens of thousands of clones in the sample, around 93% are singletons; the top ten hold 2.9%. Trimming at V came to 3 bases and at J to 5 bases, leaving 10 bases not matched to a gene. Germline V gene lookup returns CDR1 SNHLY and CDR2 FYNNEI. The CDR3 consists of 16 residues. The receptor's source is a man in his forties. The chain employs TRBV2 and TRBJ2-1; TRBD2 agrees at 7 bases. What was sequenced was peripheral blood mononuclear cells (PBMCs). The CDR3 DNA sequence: TGTGCCAGCAGTGAGTTTCCGGGAGGTTCGGACAATGAGCAGTTCTTC. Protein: CASSEFPGGSDNEQFF.